Below are 2 T cell receptor beta chains sequenced from a single sample in a study of CXCR3-negative and CXCR3-positive naive CD8 T cells. Each TRB cDNA library was prepared by 5' RACE (with UMI labels). TCRdb re-called the 5' RACE reads; one entry per CDR3 protein, DNA not given. Found here are just under 90,000 distinct CDR3 sequences; the top ten clones hold around 0.82%. For these receptors, no antigen is known. Study findings and constraints: Naive CXCR3-positive cells had TRB CDR3s more hydrophobic than those of CXCR3-negative naive cells.

Sample: naive CXCR3+ CD8+ T cells from blood. Noted subset: CD45RO-CCR7+CD27+CD95- naive CD8+ T cells expressing CXCR3 (TNR3+). Receptors originate from a human donor in good health. Some clones in this sample may be carry-over from other donors' samples.

The chain employs TRBV6-5 and TRBJ1-3. The CDR3 extends over 12 amino acids. CDR1 and CDR2 from the germline V gene are MNHEY and SVGAGI. The CDR3 loop is CASSPSGNTIYF.

The chain carries TRBV9 and TRBJ1-5; TCRdb reports TRBD1, a call that lacks DNA to check it against. The length of the CDR3 is 18 residues. Germline CDR1 is SGDLS and CDR2 is YYNGEE. The CDR3 loop is CASSVAPRGFLSNQPQHF. Full variable domain (missing parts from reference TRBV9 and TRBJ1-5): DSGVTQTPKHLITATGQRVTLRCSPRSGDLSVYWYQQSLDQGLQFLIQYYNGEERAKGNILERFSAQQFPDLHSELNLSSLELGDSALYFCASSVAPRGFLSNQPQHFGDGTRLSIL.